Presented here are 26 T cell receptor beta chains from one specimen sequenced in a study of T-cell memory formation after mild COVID-19. TCRdb re-derived calls from the 5' RACE reads in MiXCR, one entry per CDR3 protein. The table shows 530,000 or so distinct CDR3 sequences, with roughly 17% occurring only once. Material: PBMCs or a T cell subset sorted from them (not recorded which). These receptors all stem from an adult woman who had mild COVID-19 (a few samples of this study predate the infection). Cell type and time point are not known.

The chain recombines TRBV20-1 with TRBJ1-1; tentative D call: TRBD1 (6 bases). CDR1 and CDR2 from the germline V gene are DFQATT and SNEGSKA (reference sequence). Trimming pared 3 bases from V and 5 bases from J, leaving 13 bases between. The length of the CDR3 is 13 residues. CDR3 sequence reads: CSARDSQETEAFF. The DNA of the CDR3 is TGCAGTGCTAGGGACAGTCAGGAAACTGAAGCTTTCTTT.

The J gene is TRBJ2-7, the V gene TRBV15; 10 positions match TRBD1. The V and J ends lost 0 bases and 3 bases, in that order; junction bases with no gene match: 5. Per germline, CDR1 LNHNV and CDR2 YYDKDF (reference sequence). The CDR3 extends over 16 amino acids. CDR3 loop: CATSRDRGQGGYEQYF. For the CDR3, the DNA is TGTGCCACCAGCAGAGATCGTGGACAGGGGGGCTACGAGCAGTACTTC.

The chain couples TRBV29-1 to TRBJ1-1; a possible D gene is TRBD1 (5 bases). Trimming removed 0 bases at V and 0 bases at J, with 11 bases between. CDR1 and CDR2 from the germline V gene are SQVTM and ANQGSEA. The CDR3 has 15 residues. CDR3 DNA sequence: TGCAGCGTTGAAGATCATCAGGGCCTGAACACTGAAGCTTTCTTT. It specifies CSVEDHQGLNTEAFF.

This chain connects TRBV24-1 to TRBJ2-1; D is undetermined. The ends were cut back, 2 bases at V and 5 bases at J, with 12 bases in the middle. This CDR3 is 15 amino acids long. Per germline, CDR1 KGHDR and CDR2 SFDVKD. The CDR3 is CATSDSVMKNNEQFF. The CDR3 DNA follows: TGTGCCACCAGTGATTCCGTGATGAAGAACAATGAGCAGTTCTTC.

This rearrangement joins TRBV6-6 to TRBJ2-3; D possibly corresponds to TRBD1 (6 bases). The CDR3 extends over 15 amino acids. V gave up 8 bases and J gave up 1 base, with 16 bases separating them. Per the germline V gene, CDR1 is MNHNY and CDR2 is SVGAGI (reference sequence). The CDR3 loop reads CASGLESGGTDTQYF. In DNA form, the CDR3 reads TGTGCCAGCGGACTTGAGTCAGGGGGCACAGATACGCAGTATTTT.

The rearrangement links TRBV5-5 to TRBJ2-4, with no clear D. Germline V gene data show CDR1 as SGHKS and CDR2 as YYEKEE (reference sequence). The CDR3 is 15 amino acids. Trimming cost V 2 bases and J 7 bases, with 16 bases left between them. CDR3 amino acids: CASSFRALGRNIQYF. Written as DNA, the CDR3 is TGTGCCAGCAGCTTCCGGGCCCTCGGAAGGAACATTCAGTACTTC.

At least ten counts were recorded for this clonotype. The genes are TRBV19 and TRBJ1-5; 8 bases are shared with TRBD1. V gave up 6 bases and J gave up 1 base; unmatched junction bases: 5. This CDR3 is 15 amino acids long. CDR1 is LNHDA, CDR2 SQIVND, per germline (reference sequence). CDR3 in DNA: TGTGCCAGTAGCATCAGGGACAGGAGCAATCAGCCCCAGCATTTT. Translation gives CASSIRDRSNQPQHF.

A few counts support this clonotype. The chain carries TRBV12-3 or TRBV12-4 and TRBJ2-3; 12 nucleotides match TRBD2. This CDR3 is built from 15 residues. V shed 5 bases, J shed 5 bases, and the junction held 5 bases outside the gene matches. CDR3 in DNA: TGTGCCAGCAGTGCGACTAGCGGGAGACGAGATACGCAGTATTTT. This codes for CASSATSGRRDTQYF.

The V gene is TRBV5-1, the J gene TRBJ2-3, with 10 nucleotides matching TRBD2. V gave up 3 bases and J gave up 4 bases; unmatched junction bases: 11. Germline V gene sequence: CDR1 SGHRS, CDR2 YFSETQ. The CDR3 consists of 17 residues. DNA of the CDR3: TGCGCCAGCAGCTCCGCCCTAGCGGGAGTTCTCCCAGATACGCAGTATTTT. Residues: CASSSALAGVLPDTQYF.

V and J are TRBV6-1 and TRBJ2-7; a weak D match, TRBD1 (5 bases). The CDR3 covers 13 residues. CDR1 is MNHNS and CDR2 is SASEGT in the germline V gene. The V end was cut by 10 bases, the J end by 4 bases, with 17 bases between. CDR3 residues: CAIDSLLPYEQYF. The CDR3 DNA is TGTGCCATTGACAGCCTTCTACCATACGAGCAGTACTTC.

The V gene is TRBV3-1, the J gene TRBJ2-2, with 7 bases lining up with TRBD2. Per germline, CDR1 LGHDT and CDR2 YNNKEL (reference sequence). The V and J ends lost 4 bases and 5 bases, in that order; junction bases with no gene match: 10. This CDR3 is built from 16 residues. CDR3 sequence reads: CASSPEAGRGTGELFF. The CDR3 bases are TGTGCCAGCAGCCCCGAAGCGGGGAGGGGTACCGGGGAGCTGTTTTTT.

The rearrangement links TRBV29-1 to TRBJ2-3; D assignment may be TRBD1 or TRBD2 (6 bases each). The CDR3 spans 13 residues. Trimming left V 5 bases short and J 4 bases short, with 13 bases between. CDR1 and CDR2 from the germline V gene are SQVTM and ANQGSEA. CDR3 residues: CSVITGGPDTQYF. CDR3 DNA sequence: TGCAGCGTTATAACTGGGGGGCCAGATACGCAGTATTTT.

This clonotype was observed many times. The chain links TRBV20-1 to TRBJ1-3; D ambiguous. This CDR3 is 13 amino acids long. Trimming pared 1 base from V and 2 bases from J, leaving 6 bases between. The V gene's germline CDR1 is DFQATT and CDR2 SNEGSKA (reference sequence). The CDR3 loop is CSARGGTGNTIYF. CDR3 nucleotides: TGCAGTGCTAGAGGAGGGACTGGAAACACCATATATTTT.

The V call is TRBV2, the J call TRBJ2-3, with D unclear. The V end lost 0 bases, the J end lost 3 bases, and 7 bases lay between the germline ends. Germline CDR1 and CDR2: SNHLY and FYNNEI. The length of the CDR3 is 14 residues. The CDR3: CASSEAQKTDTQYF. The DNA for the CDR3 is TGTGCCAGCAGTGAAGCCCAGAAAACAGATACGCAGTATTTT.

The chain carries TRBV7-9 and TRBJ2-3, with TRBD1 matching over 7 bases. The V gene end was trimmed by 5 bases and the J gene end by 0 bases; junction bases not matched to a gene: 11. The germline V gene encodes CDR1 SEHNR and CDR2 FQNEAQ (reference sequence). This CDR3 has 17 amino acids. CDR3 sequence reads: CASSRRTGSPSTDTQYF. The CDR3 DNA reads TGTGCCAGCAGCCGAAGGACAGGCAGCCCTAGCACAGATACGCAGTATTTT.

This sequence joins TRBV5-1 and TRBJ2-5, with D unclear. Germline V lookup: CDR1 SGHRS, CDR2 YFSETQ. V lost 1 base to trimming and J lost 5 bases, with 9 bases between them. The CDR3 totals 13 residues. The CDR3 bases are TGCGCCAGCAGCTTGACGGTTCCGGAGACCCAGTACTTC. Translating gives CASSLTVPETQYF. Filled out from reference TRBV5-1 and TRBJ2-5, the complete variable domain reads KAGVTQTPRYLIKTRGQQVTLSCSPISGHRSVSWYQQTPGQGLQFLFEYFSETQRNKGNFPGRFSGRQFSNSRSEMNVSTLELGDSALYLCASSLTVPETQYFGPGTRLLVL.

V and J are TRBV3-1 and TRBJ2-7, with 12 bases that match TRBD1. The CDR3 contains 15 residues. Germline V gene sequence: CDR1 LGHDT, CDR2 YNNKEL (reference sequence). Unmatched junction bases numbered 6, after V lost 3 bases and J lost 6 bases. CDR3 coding DNA: TGTGCCAGCAGCCAGGGGACAGGGGGCGCGGCCGAGCAGTACTTC. Encoded protein: CASSQGTGGAAEQYF.

The sample holds many counts of this clonotype. The chain carries TRBV20-1 and TRBJ2-7, with D perhaps given as TRBD1 or TRBD2 (6 bases each). Germline V lookup: CDR1 DFQATT, CDR2 SNEGSKA (reference sequence). The CDR3 length is 12 residues. V was pared by 3 bases and J by 4 bases, with 10 bases between. The CDR3 region has the DNA TGCAGTGCTAGGGGGGGCTCTTACGAGCAGTACTTC. It translates to CSARGGSYEQYF.

The sample holds a few counts of this clonotype. This chain uses TRBV6-5 with TRBJ2-1, with D tentatively TRBD1 (5 bases). CDR3 length: 15 residues. The germline V gene has CDR1 MNHEY and CDR2 SVGAGI. V lost 2 bases, J lost 1 base, and 9 bases lay in between. The CDR3 DNA sequence: TGTGCCAGCAGTTACGGGCAGGGATCCTACAATGAGCAGTTCTTC. Its translation is CASSYGQGSYNEQFF.

The chain uses TRBV12-2 and TRBJ2-5; TRBD1, the table's D call, was not compared with the DNA. TRBV12-2 is noted as a pseudogene. This CDR3 region has 15 residues. The CDR3 region has the DNA TGTGCAAGTCGCTTAGCGGGACAGCCCCAAGAGACCCAGTACTTC. Its translation: CASRLAGQPQETQYF.

The chain links TRBV7-9 to TRBJ1-4; no clear D. V was shortened by 4 bases and J by 2 bases, with 8 bases between the two germline ends. Germline V gene lookup returns CDR1 SEHNR and CDR2 FQNEAQ (reference sequence). The CDR3 runs 14 residues. The CDR3 DNA follows: TGTGCCAGCAGCTCCCCACCCACTAATGAAAAACTGTTTTTT. Amino acid sequence: CASSSPPTNEKLFF.

The table lists this clonotype with a few counts. CDR3 region: CASSQNRGVQETQYF. The CDR3 region has the DNA TGCGCCAGCAGCCAAAACAGGGGGGTTCAAGAGACCCAGTACTTC. V gene TRBV4-1 combines with J gene TRBJ2-5, with 8 bases lining up with TRBD1. This CDR3 is built from 15 residues. After removal of 2 bases from V and 2 bases from J, the junction contained 4 bases not matched to a gene. The germline V gene has CDR1 MGHRA and CDR2 YSYEKL.

The genes are TRBV7-2 and TRBJ2-7; D perhaps matches TRBD2 (6 bases). The CDR3 loop spans 15 amino acids. CDR1 and CDR2 from the germline V gene are SGHTA and FQGNSA. The V and J ends lost 5 bases and 4 bases respectively, with 18 bases between them. CDR3 protein: CASSTSRLPSYEQYF. In DNA form, the CDR3 reads TGTGCCAGCAGCACTAGCCGGCTTCCTTCATACGAGCAGTACTTC.

This clonotype was counted ten times or more. The rearrangement links TRBV9 to TRBJ2-2; 12 nucleotides match TRBD1. From germline, CDR1 is SGDLS and CDR2 YYNGEE. This CDR3 contains 18 residues. V gave up 0 bases and J gave up 7 bases; unmatched junction bases: 10. The CDR3, as DNA: TGTGCCAGCAGCGTAGCTCGGGACAGGGGGCAGGCAGACGGGGAGCTGTTTTTT. Its translation: CASSVARDRGQADGELFF.

This clonotype was observed a handful of times. J is TRBJ1-1 and V is TRBV20-1, with a weak D call TRBD1 (5 bases). The germline V and J ends were trimmed by 3 bases and 0 bases, with 11 bases remaining between them. The germline V gene has CDR1 DFQATT and CDR2 SNEGSKA (reference sequence). This CDR3 region has 14 residues. The CDR3 here is CSASKGRMNTEAFF. The CDR3 nucleotides read TGCAGTGCTAGTAAGGGGAGGATGAACACTGAAGCTTTCTTT.

This clonotype was seen ten or more times. The rearrangement joins TRBV15 to TRBJ2-4; 14 nucleotides agree with TRBD2. The CDR3 covers 18 residues. The ends lost 8 bases at V and 5 bases at J; junction bases unmatched: 14. From germline, CDR1 is LNHNV and CDR2 YYDKDF (reference sequence). The CDR3 loop reads CATRLDRGLAGAENIQYF. As DNA, the CDR3 is TGTGCCACCCGGCTGGACAGGGGACTAGCGGGGGCCGAAAACATTCAGTACTTC.